This T cell receptor beta chain was found in a study of blood T cell repertoires in COVID-19. Whole-study context: The United States, Italy and Spain were the sources of the acute and convalescent COVID-19 samples. PBMCs, B-cell-depleted T cells, or T cells were the source of the cDNA or gDNA that made up the material.

Per the original data handling: Nucleated cell counts were estimated from reference gene primer amplification. Sequencing used immunoSEQ multiplex PCR; TCRdb keeps in-frame clones, though not all of them. V, J and clone size are those of that table, while D and trimming were read from the DNA. Of roughly 120,000 clones listed, over 85% are singletons. Germline V gene data show CDR1 as SGHRS and CDR2 as YFSETQ. Trimming took off 4 bases at V and 8 bases at J, with 13 bases between the two ends. The CDR3 consists of 14 residues. This clone appeared a single time. The sample was peripheral blood. This sequence was found in a man aged 45-60 years with active COVID-19. The chain links TRBV5-1 to TRBJ1-6, with TRBD1 as a possible D gene (6 bases). The CDR3 spells CASSLRGADSPLHF. In DNA, the CDR3 is TGCGCCAGCAGCCTGCGGGGGGCCGATTCACCCCTCCACTTT. Together with reference TRBV5-1 and TRBJ1-6, the CDR3 gives the full variable domain: KAGVTQTPRYLIKTRGQQVTLSCSPISGHRSVSWYQQTPGQGLQFLFEYFSETQRNKGNFPGRFSGRQFSNSRSEMNVSTLELGDSALYLCASSLRGADSPLHFGNGTRLTVT.